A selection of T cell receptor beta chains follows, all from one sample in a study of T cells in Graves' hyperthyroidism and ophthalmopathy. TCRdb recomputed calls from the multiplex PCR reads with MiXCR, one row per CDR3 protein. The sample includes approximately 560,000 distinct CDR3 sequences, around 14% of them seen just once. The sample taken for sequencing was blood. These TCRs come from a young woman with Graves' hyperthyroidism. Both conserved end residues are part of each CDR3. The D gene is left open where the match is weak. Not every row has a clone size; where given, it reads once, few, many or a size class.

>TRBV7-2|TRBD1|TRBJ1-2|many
TGTGCCAGCAGCTTACTGGGGACAGGGGACGGCTACACCTTC
CASSLLGTGDGYTF
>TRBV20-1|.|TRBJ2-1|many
TGCAGTGCTAGGCTCGTTCGCGGAGAACGTTACAATGAGCAGTTCTTC
CSARLVRGERYNEQFF
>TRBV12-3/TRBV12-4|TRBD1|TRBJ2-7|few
TGTGCCAGCAAGGGCAGGGGGATTTACGAGCAGTACTTC
CASKGRGIYEQYF
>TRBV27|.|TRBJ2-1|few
TGTGCCAGCAGTCTTAACTATGAGCAGTTCTTC
CASSLNYEQFF
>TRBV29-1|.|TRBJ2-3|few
TGCAGCGTTGTGAGTAGGGCAGGCGGGGGCACAGATACGCAGTATTTT
CSVVSRAGGGTDTQYF
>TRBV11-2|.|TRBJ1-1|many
TGTGCCAGCAGCTTTTTACTCACTGAAGCTTTCTTT
CASSFLLTEAFF
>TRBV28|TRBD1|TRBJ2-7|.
TGTGCCAGCAGTTTAAAGGGGGCGCCTTACGAGCAGTACTTC
CASSLKGAPYEQYF
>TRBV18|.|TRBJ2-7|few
TGTGCCAGCTCACCACCGTTGCTCTACGAGCAGTACTTC
CASSPPLLYEQYF
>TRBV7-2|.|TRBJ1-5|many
TGTGCCAGCAGCTTTAGGCCAGGGGTGGCCCAGCATTTT
CASSFRPGVAQHF
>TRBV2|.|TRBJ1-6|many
TGTGCCAGCATCCTCGCGGTGGGTTCACCCCTCCACTTT
CASILAVGSPLHF
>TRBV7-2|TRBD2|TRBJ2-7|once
TGTGCCAGCAGCTTTAGGCCGACTAGCGGGAGTAGTGAGCAGTACTTC
CASSFRPTSGSSEQYF
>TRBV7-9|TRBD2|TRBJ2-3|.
TGTGCCAGCAGCTCGCGGGCGGATCCAGCGGGAGGGAACACAGGTACGCAGTATTTT
CASSSRADPAGGNTGTQYF
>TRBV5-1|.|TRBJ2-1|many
TGTGCCAGCAGTGCCTACAATGAGCAGTTCTTC
CASSAYNEQFF
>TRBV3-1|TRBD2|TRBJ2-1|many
TGTGCCAGCAGCCAAGTTCATACAGCGGGAGAAACTGAGCAGTTCTTC
CASSQVHTAGETEQFF
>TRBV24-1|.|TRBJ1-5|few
TGTGCCACCAGGGGGGGCAGTGGTAGCAATCAGCCCCAGCATTTT
CATRGGSGSNQPQHF
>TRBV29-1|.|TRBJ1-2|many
TGCAGCGTTGAAGAGACGGGGCAGGGACATAACTATGGCTACACCTTC
CSVEETGQGHNYGYTF
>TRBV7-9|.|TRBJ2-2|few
TGTGCCAGCAGCTTAGAGTGGACACAGACTGGGGAGCTGTTTTTT
CASSLEWTQTGELFF
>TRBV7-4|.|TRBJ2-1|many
TGTGCCAGCAGGGCCGGGCGGAAATTCTACAATGAGCAGTTCTTC
CASRAGRKFYNEQFF
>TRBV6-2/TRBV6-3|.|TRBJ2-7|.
TGTGCCAGCAGTCGAGGCGGGACGTCGGGCGAGCAGTACTTC
CASSRGGTSGEQYF
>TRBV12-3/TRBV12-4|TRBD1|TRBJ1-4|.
TGTGCCAGCGGGTCCGGGGGACAGGGGATTGAAAAACTGTTTTTT
CASGSGGQGIEKLFF
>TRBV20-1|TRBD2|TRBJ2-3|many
TGCAGTGCTCGCCTAGCGGGAGGGCCCGTTCAAAGCACAGATACGCAGTATTTT
CSARLAGGPVQSTDTQYF
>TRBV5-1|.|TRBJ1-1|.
TGCGCCAGCAGCTTGTTGGGCCGAGAGACTTTCTTT
CASSLLGRETFF
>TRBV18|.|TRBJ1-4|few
TGTGCCAGCTCACCACCGGGAGATAATGAAAAACTGTTTTTT
CASSPPGDNEKLFF
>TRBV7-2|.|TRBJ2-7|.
TGTGCCAGCAGCTTAGTAGGAAGTCTCGAGCAGTACTTC
CASSLVGSLEQYF